One TCR beta chain is described in this entry. This record comes from a study of blood T cells in healthy people across ages. Combining a sample-barcoded 5' primer with a J-beta primer mix, a second PCR ran for roughly 7 to 11 cycles. TCRdb re-analysed the 5' RACE reads in MiXCR, keeping a single row per CDR3 protein. Here the sample spans more than 1,000,000 distinct CDR3 sequences, around 25% being singletons. This CDR3 is built from 12 residues. Trimming pared 3 bases from V and 11 bases from J, leaving 14 bases between. Per germline, CDR1 DFQATT and CDR2 SNEGSKA (reference sequence). Sample donors were healthy Caucasian individuals that came from Russia, aged roughly 6 to 95. These data are also associated with another study on T cells of mothers and their children.

The sequence derives from a girl aged 2 to 9 in good health. The gene calls are TRBV20-1 and TRBJ2-1, with D possibly TRBD1 on 6 matching bases. Sequencing was performed on blood. CDR3 loop: CSARFTGPQQFF. In nucleotides, the CDR3 is TGCAGTGCTAGGTTTACAGGGCCCCAGCAGTTCTTC.